The rows below give T cell receptor beta chains drawn from one sample of a study of T cell responses to AZD1222 COVID-19 vaccine. Data came from immunoSEQ multiplex PCR; TCRdb stores just in-frame clones and leaves some out. Among some 140,000 clones, about nine tenths were seen once, and the ten largest hold less than 3.5%. Specimen: peripheral blood, collected on day 0 of AZD1222 vaccination. The receptors derive from an adult in good health. The CDR3 runs from the conserved cysteine through the conserved F or W.

TRBV6-2/TRBV6-3,CASSYLGGLDTGELFF
TRBV6-2/TRBV6-3,CASSYEDREVF
TRBV19,CASSRAGMLSNQPQHF
TRBV10-3,CAISEWGGGSPLHF
TRBV7-2,CASSRQGAANEKLFF
TRBV3-1/TRBV3-2,CASSQDLTGYNEQFF
TRBV5-1,CASSDGLNTEAFF
TRBV6-5,CASIHNVQFF
TRBV29-1,CSVGTGGRELFF
TRBV11-1,CASSLQGGDTQYF
TRBV6-5,CASSTYEGYEQYF
TRBV9,CASSVGDMDRGYGYTF
TRBV6-2/TRBV6-3,CASSWIPASDNQPQHF
TRBV10-3,CAISETVNYGYTF
TRBV7-2,CASSPQTGANEKLFF
TRBV19,CAVGGGGNQPQHF
TRBV18,CASSPPSSGANVLTF
TRBV2,CASSRTSGGETQYF
TRBV7-2,CASSLGSGGALIHEQYF
TRBV5-6,CASSDRALGQPQHF
TRBV5-6,CASSIDRGKNYGYTF
TRBV28,CASGQTTYEQYF
TRBV15,CATSRIRDLSYNEQFF
TRBV4-3,CASRPAGRGTGGDGYTF
TRBV20-1,CSASPGIDYGYTF
TRBV24-1,CATSDSDRETQYF
TRBV4-1,CASSQGWGDSDTQYF
TRBV6-5,CASSLQGPNTEAFF